The next 32 T cell receptor beta chains were all read from a single sample in a study of siplizumab effects on memory and regulatory T cells. Profiled with immunoSEQ multiplex PCR; TCRdb holds only in-frame clones, not every one. Among 80,000 to 95,000 clones listed, 85% to 95% were seen once. The sequencing input was CD8+ T cells sorted from blood. The receptors were gathered from a human donor in good health.

The chain couples TRBV7-2 to TRBJ2-7; D unclear. The CDR3 length is 17 residues. Germline assignment: CDR1 SGHTA and CDR2 FQGNSA. Deletions cut 5 bases from V and 0 bases from J, with 20 bases between. The CDR3 sequence: CASSNSPQFLSSYEQYF. The CDR3 bases are TGTGCCAGCAGCAACTCCCCCCAATTTTTAAGCTCCTACGAGCAGTACTTC.

The V call is TRBV10-1, the J call TRBJ2-7; a weak D match, TRBD2 (5 bases). Trimming pared 4 bases from V and 6 bases from J, leaving 22 bases between. Germline V gives CDR1 WNHNN, CDR2 SYGVQD (reference sequence). The CDR3 contains 16 residues. The CDR3 nucleotides read TGCGCCAGCAGTGTAAACCCCGTGCCCGAGGGCCCCGAGCAGTACTTC. Amino acid sequence: CASSVNPVPEGPEQYF.

This clone was observed once. The chain combines TRBV27 with TRBJ2-1, with 11 bases identical to TRBD2. In germline, CDR1 is MNHEY, CDR2 SMNVEV (reference sequence). This CDR3 region has 16 residues. V gave up 7 bases and J gave up 9 bases; unmatched junction bases: 14. DNA for the CDR3: TGTGCCAGCAACGACGGGACTAGCGGACCCCAGGGTGAGCAGTTCTTC. It translates to CASNDGTSGPQGEQFF.

The genes are TRBV27 and TRBJ2-2; 10 positions match TRBD2. The germline gives CDR1 MNHEY, CDR2 SMNVEV (reference sequence). The CDR3 covers 14 residues. The J segment lost 5 bases and the V segment lost 7 bases, leaving 4 bases of the junction unmatched. The DNA of the CDR3 is TGTGCCAGCATTGTAGCGGGAGGTACCGGGGAGCTGTTTTTT. Translation gives CASIVAGGTGELFF.

The chain employs TRBV13 and TRBJ1-1; 9 bases align to TRBD1. CDR3 length equals 13 residues. The junction had 3 bases not matched to a gene; V was cut back by 5 bases and J by 5 bases. Looked up from germline, CDR1 is PRHDT and CDR2 is FYEKMQ (reference sequence). CDR3 residues: CASSKGQGTEAFF. The DNA of the CDR3 is TGTGCCAGCAGCAAGGGACAGGGTACTGAAGCTTTCTTT.

This chain uses TRBV13 with TRBJ2-3; perhaps TRBD2 as D (6 bases). Germline CDR1 and CDR2: PRHDT and FYEKMQ (reference sequence). The CDR3 sequence is 16 residues long. V lost 3 bases and J lost 1, with 14 bases in between. CDR3 loop: CASSFSGRRGTDTQYF. CDR3 nucleotides: TGTGCCAGCAGCTTTTCTGGGAGGCGGGGCACAGATACGCAGTATTTT.

The V call is TRBV7-5, the J call TRBJ2-7; the DNA was not used to check the table's D call, TRBD1. TRBV7-5 is labeled a pseudogene. The CDR3 totals 18 residues. CDR3 bases: TGTGCCAGAAGCTTATATCGCGTTGGGGACAGGGGGCGCCACGAGCAGTACTTC. Protein product: CARSLYRVGDRGRHEQYF.

The chain joins TRBV2 to TRBJ1-5; D might be TRBD1 (5 bases). The CDR3 runs 15 residues. Germline-derived CDR1 and CDR2 are SNHLY and FYNNEI. With 1 base removed from V and 7 bases from J, the gap between germline ends came to 14 bases. For the CDR3, the DNA is TGTGCCAGCAGTGAAGAGGGGAGGGGATGGCAGCCCCAGCATTTT. Its protein is CASSEEGRGWQPQHF.

J is TRBJ2-7 and V is TRBV6-1; D uncertain. Germline values: CDR1 MNHNS, CDR2 SASEGT. CDR3 length equals 16 residues. Trimming pared 1 base from V and 9 bases from J, leaving 22 bases between. CDR3 in DNA: TGTGCCAGCAGTGAAGAAGTAGCAATGCTCCTACGAGGGCAGTACTTC. Protein: CASSEEVAMLLRGQYF.

The rearrangement uses TRBV11-1 and TRBJ2-1; TRBD1 is a possible D gene (6 bases). CDR3 length equals 16 residues. Trimming left V 5 bases short and J 6 bases short, with 20 bases between. Germline V gene data show CDR1 as SGHAT and CDR2 as FQDESV (reference sequence). DNA for the CDR3: TGTGCCAGCAGCCGAACCGGACAGTTAGAACTCAATGAGCAGTTCTTC. Its protein is CASSRTGQLELNEQFF.

V usage is TRBV7-9 and J usage is TRBJ2-1; no clear D gene. The length of the CDR3 is 15 residues. Trimming took off 3 bases at V and 10 bases at J, with 19 bases between the two ends. Germline V gene lookup returns CDR1 SEHNR and CDR2 FQNEAQ (reference sequence). The CDR3 DNA sequence: TGTGCCAGCAGCTTTCAATCAAATTTTGGTGGGGAGCAGTTCTTC. This translates into CASSFQSNFGGEQFF.

This chain joins TRBV14 and TRBJ2-7; D is unresolved. V gave up 4 bases and J gave up 1 base, with 8 bases separating them. The CDR3 length is 13 residues. Looked up from germline, CDR1 is SGHDN and CDR2 is FVKESK. CDR3 in amino acids: CASSLSTSYEQYF. In nucleotides, the CDR3 is TGTGCCAGCAGCCTGAGTACTTCCTACGAGCAGTACTTC.

The chain employs TRBV19 and TRBJ1-2; D gene ambiguous. Germline CDR1 LNHDA, CDR2 SQIVND (reference sequence). The CDR3 runs 14 residues. Trimming shortened V by 3 bases and J by 6 bases, and 14 bases separated the two germline ends. The CDR3 sequence: CASSMGEGYNGYTF. The CDR3 bases are TGTGCCAGTAGTATGGGAGAGGGATACAATGGCTACACCTTC.

The V and J genes are TRBV28 and TRBJ2-1; TRBD2 matches 12 bases. V was pared by 5 bases and J by 4 bases, with 6 bases of the junction left unmatched. CDR1 is MDHEN and CDR2 is SYDVKM in the germline V gene. This CDR3 region has 16 residues. CDR3 DNA: TGTGCCAGCAGTCGGACTAGCGGGGTCCTTTACAATGAGCAGTTCTTC. Encoded protein: CASSRTSGVLYNEQFF.

This clone appeared a single time. This chain connects TRBV6-1 to TRBJ2-2; 7 bases map to TRBD2. Germline V gives CDR1 MNHNS, CDR2 SASEGT. After removal of 7 bases from V and 0 bases from J, the junction contained 2 bases not matched to a gene. The CDR3 loop spans 14 amino acids. The CDR3 reads CASTGLANTGELFF. The CDR3 bases are TGTGCCAGCACCGGACTAGCGAACACCGGGGAGCTGTTTTTT.

This chain links TRBV5-5 with TRBJ1-4, with a weak D call TRBD1 (6 bases). The CDR3 contains 16 residues. The germline CDR1 and CDR2 sequences are SGHKS and YYEKEE (reference sequence). The ends were cut back, 4 bases at V and 5 bases at J, with 18 bases in the middle. CDR3 in DNA: TGTGCCAGCAGCCCTGGATGGGCAGGGGTAAATGAAAAACTGTTTTTT. Translation: CASSPGWAGVNEKLFF.

J is TRBJ1-1 and V is TRBV4-1, with 7 bases matching TRBD1. Unmatched junction bases numbered 7, after V lost 5 bases and J lost 1 base. Germline CDR1 is MGHRA and CDR2 is YSYEKL. The CDR3 loop spans 15 amino acids. CDR3 DNA: TGCGCCAGCAGCGCAGGGGGACTGGGGAACACTGAAGCTTTCTTT. Its translation: CASSAGGLGNTEAFF.

The CDR3: CASSWGDRTTEAFF. The CDR3 DNA reads TGCGCCAGCAGCTGGGGGGACAGGACCACTGAAGCTTTCTTT. The rearrangement joins TRBV5-1 to TRBJ1-1, with TRBD1 matching over 8 bases. V lost 3 bases and J lost 4; bases outside the gene matches: 5. Germline V gives CDR1 SGHRS, CDR2 YFSETQ. The CDR3 covers 14 residues.

This chain joins TRBV9 and TRBJ2-1, with 13 nucleotides matching TRBD2. With V trimmed by 4 bases and J by 7 bases, 5 bases remained unmatched. Looked up from germline, CDR1 is SGDLS and CDR2 is YYNGEE. The CDR3 has 15 amino acids. CDR3 sequence: CASSTGTSGKNEQFF. Written as DNA, the CDR3 is TGTGCCAGCAGCACCGGGACTAGCGGGAAAAATGAGCAGTTCTTC.

The chain combines TRBV27 with TRBJ2-7; TRBD2 might be the D (5 bases). V lost 2 bases and J lost 2, with 16 bases in between. CDR3 length: 16 residues. Germline CDR1 is MNHEY and CDR2 is SMNVEV (reference sequence). The CDR3 DNA is TGTGCCAGCAGTTTACGAGGGCTGGGTGGGACCTACGAGCAGTACTTC. It is translated as CASSLRGLGGTYEQYF.

The chain combines TRBV27 with TRBJ2-7; 10 nucleotides align to TRBD1. CDR1 is MNHEY, CDR2 SMNVEV, per germline (reference sequence). The CDR3 has 13 residues. V was clipped by 6 bases and J by 4 bases; unmatched bases: 3. The CDR3 spells CASSDRGLYEQYF. The DNA of the CDR3 is TGTGCCAGCAGCGACAGGGGGCTGTACGAGCAGTACTTC.

The chain recombines TRBV27 with TRBJ1-2, with D unresolved. The CDR3 is 15 amino acids. Deletions cut 5 bases from V and 4 bases from J, with 17 bases between. Germline CDR1 and CDR2: MNHEY and SMNVEV (reference sequence). This CDR3 reads CASSRLSSGFYGYTF. The CDR3, as DNA: TGTGCCAGCAGTCGCCTGTCTTCGGGATTCTATGGCTACACCTTC.

J is TRBJ1-1 and V is TRBV30; D perhaps matches TRBD1 (5 bases). This CDR3 has 13 amino acids. In germline, CDR1 is GTSNPN, CDR2 SVGIG (reference sequence). Trimming took 2 bases from V and 1 from J, leaving 8 bases between them. This CDR3 reads CAWSSGRNTEAFF. The CDR3 region has the DNA TGTGCCTGGAGTTCAGGGAGGAACACTGAAGCTTTCTTT.

V gene TRBV2 combines with J gene TRBJ1-5, with TRBD1 matching 9 bases. Germline CDR1 and CDR2: SNHLY and FYNNEI. J gave up 3 bases and V 7 bases, and 13 bases lay outside the gene matches. The CDR3 loop spans 17 amino acids. The CDR3 sequence is CASTRSETGGNNQPQHF. The CDR3 DNA follows: TGTGCCAGCACCCGATCTGAGACAGGGGGTAACAATCAGCCCCAGCATTTT.

The chain has TRBV5-8 and TRBJ1-5; D is ambiguous. This CDR3 has 12 amino acids. V shed 1 base and J shed 11 bases, with 10 bases lying between them. Germline CDR1 SGHTS, CDR2 YDEGEE. The CDR3 DNA is TGTGCCAGCAGCTTGTTAGCGGGCGCCCAGCATTTT. Amino acids: CASSLLAGAQHF.

V is TRBV29-1 and J is TRBJ2-7; tentative D call: TRBD1 (6 bases). The CDR3 extends over 12 amino acids. V was cut by 3 bases and J by 6 bases, with 12 bases left in between. Germline V CDR1 and CDR2: SQVTM, ANQGSEA. CDR3 in amino acids: CSVDPGEGEQYF. Written as DNA, the CDR3 is TGCAGCGTTGACCCAGGGGAAGGCGAGCAGTACTTC.

This rearrangement joins TRBV6-5 to TRBJ1-3; D may be TRBD1 (6 bases). Germline V gene data show CDR1 as MNHEY and CDR2 as SVGAGI. V lost 8 bases, J lost 3 bases, and 14 bases lay in between. This CDR3 region has 14 residues. CDR3 residues: CASWGGAFGNTIYF. The CDR3 region has the DNA TGTGCCAGCTGGGGGGGCGCGTTTGGAAACACCATATATTTT.

The J gene is TRBJ1-5, the V gene TRBV7-8; D remains ambiguous. V shed 5 bases and J shed 2 bases, with 13 bases lying between them. CDR1 and CDR2 from the germline V gene are SGHVS and FQNEAQ. CDR3 length equals 15 residues. CDR3 residues: CASSPGGGGNQPQHF. In DNA form, the CDR3 reads TGTGCCAGCAGCCCGGGAGGCGGGGGCAATCAGCCCCAGCATTTT.

The V gene is TRBV29-1, the J gene TRBJ2-7, with 10 bases aligning to TRBD1. The germline gives CDR1 SQVTM, CDR2 ANQGSEA. The CDR3 is 13 residues long. The ends lost 7 bases at V and 6 bases at J; junction bases unmatched: 9. The CDR3 region is CSAYPGTGVEQYF. The CDR3 DNA follows: TGCAGCGCTTATCCCGGGACAGGGGTCGAGCAGTACTTC.

V usage is TRBV28 and J usage is TRBJ2-1, with D tentatively TRBD2 (6 bases). Germline V gene sequence: CDR1 MDHEN, CDR2 SYDVKM. This CDR3 comprises 21 residues. Trimming removed 7 bases at V and 1 base at J, with 32 bases between. CDR3 sequence (DNA): TGTGCCAGCATTCTGAACTGGGCCACTAGCACCCGTCGAAGGTCCTACAATGAGCAGTTCTTC. It encodes CASILNWATSTRRRSYNEQFF.

Here the CDR3 reads CASSLSLAGFYNEQFF. The CDR3, as DNA: TGTGCCAGCAGTTTATCCCTAGCGGGGTTTTACAATGAGCAGTTCTTC. This chain uses TRBV27 with TRBJ2-1; the match to TRBD2 covers 9 bases. V shed 0 bases and J 4 bases; nucleotides not matched to a gene: 4. From germline, CDR1 is MNHEY and CDR2 SMNVEV (reference sequence). The CDR3 length is 16 residues.

The chain couples TRBV19 to TRBJ2-1; D gene ambiguous. Trimming removed 3 bases at V and 6 bases at J, with 9 bases between. The CDR3 covers 13 residues. The germline V gene encodes CDR1 LNHDA and CDR2 SQIVND (reference sequence). CDR3 loop: CASSILWPNEQFF. The CDR3 coding sequence is TGTGCCAGTAGTATCCTCTGGCCCAATGAGCAGTTCTTC.